This is a list of T cell receptor beta chains from one sample in a study of shared clonotypes between healthy human individuals. Only in-frame clones appear in the TCRdb table, and some are missing; sequencing was by immunoSEQ multiplex PCR. This sample carries roughly 2.2 million clones, about 92% of them seen once, and the ten largest clones take about 0.39%. Sequencing used naive CD4+ T cells from PBMCs. The receptors were sampled from a man aged 18 to 29 in good health. Some clones in this sample may be carry-over from other donors' samples. The CDR3 runs from the conserved cysteine through the conserved F or W. D genes are given only for firm matches. Some rows mark clone size as missing; the rest say once, few, many or name a class of expanded clone.

clone size: .
V gene: TRBV7-3
D gene: TRBD1
J gene: TRBJ2-1
CDR3 protein: CASSPKGTGLGHNEQFF
CDR3 DNA: TGTGCCAGCAGCCCCAAAGGGACAGGCCTGGGGCACAATGAGCAGTTCTTC

clone size: .
V gene: TRBV28
D gene: .
J gene: TRBJ2-3
CDR3 protein: CASSLIDSKSDTQYF
CDR3 DNA: TGTGCCAGCAGTTTAATTGACAGCAAATCAGATACGCAGTATTTT

clone size: .
V gene: TRBV6-1
D gene: TRBD1
J gene: TRBJ1-1
CDR3 protein: CASSTNRGTEAFF
CDR3 DNA: TGTGCCAGCAGTACAAACAGGGGCACTGAAGCTTTCTTT

clone size: .
V gene: TRBV23-1
D gene: .
J gene: TRBJ1-5
CDR3 protein: CASRGDQPQHF
CDR3 DNA: TGCGCCAGCCGGGGTGATCAGCCCCAGCATTTT

clone size: .
V gene: TRBV29-1
D gene: .
J gene: TRBJ2-5
CDR3 protein: CSVVQGGREAQYF
CDR3 DNA: TGCAGCGTTGTGCAGGGGGGGAGAGAGGCCCAGTACTTC

clone size: few
V gene: TRBV11-3
D gene: TRBD1
J gene: TRBJ1-1
CDR3 protein: CASSGGQGAEAFF
CDR3 DNA: TGTGCCAGCAGCGGGGGACAGGGCGCTGAAGCTTTCTTT

clone size: .
V gene: TRBV4-3
D gene: TRBD2
J gene: TRBJ2-7
CDR3 protein: CASSQGLALQSYEQYF
CDR3 DNA: TGCGCCAGCAGCCAAGGACTAGCTCTCCAGTCCTACGAGCAGTACTTC

clone size: .
V gene: TRBV7-9
D gene: .
J gene: TRBJ1-6
CDR3 protein: CASSLLMDSPLHF
CDR3 DNA: TGTGCCAGCAGCTTACTTATGGATTCACCCCTCCACTTT

clone size: .
V gene: TRBV28
D gene: TRBD1
J gene: TRBJ1-5
CDR3 protein: CASSLSLTGGSNQPQHF
CDR3 DNA: TGTGCCAGCAGTTTATCTCTGACAGGGGGTAGCAATCAGCCCCAGCATTTT

clone size: .
V gene: TRBV2
D gene: .
J gene: TRBJ2-1
CDR3 protein: CASSVRSEQFF
CDR3 DNA: TGTGCCAGCAGTGTTAGGAGTGAGCAGTTCTTC

clone size: .
V gene: TRBV6-5
D gene: TRBD1
J gene: TRBJ1-1
CDR3 protein: CASSLGQGVTEAFF
CDR3 DNA: TGTGCCAGCAGTTTGGGACAGGGGGTGACTGAAGCTTTCTTT

clone size: once
V gene: TRBV20-1
D gene: .
J gene: TRBJ2-5
CDR3 protein: CSAQIRETQYF
CDR3 DNA: TGCAGTGCCCAAATAAGGGAGACCCAGTACTTC

clone size: .
V gene: TRBV30
D gene: .
J gene: TRBJ2-7
CDR3 protein: CAWRVRGTYEQYF
CDR3 DNA: TGTGCCTGGAGGGTTCGCGGGACCTACGAGCAGTACTTC

clone size: .
V gene: TRBV7-2
D gene: .
J gene: TRBJ2-5
CDR3 protein: CASSLVKALETQYF
CDR3 DNA: TGTGCCAGCAGCTTAGTTAAGGCCCTCGAGACCCAGTACTTC

clone size: .
V gene: TRBV19
D gene: TRBD2
J gene: TRBJ2-7
CDR3 protein: CASSITVGASGTLRSYEQYF
CDR3 DNA: TGTGCCAGTAGTATTACCGTAGGAGCTAGCGGGACCTTAAGAAGCTACGAGCAGTACTTC

clone size: once
V gene: TRBV6-1
D gene: TRBD2
J gene: TRBJ2-7
CDR3 protein: CASSPSSGPYEQYF
CDR3 DNA: TGTGCCAGCAGCCCATCTAGCGGGCCCTACGAGCAGTACTTC

clone size: .
V gene: TRBV18
D gene: .
J gene: TRBJ2-1
CDR3 protein: CASSPRGSSYNEQFF
CDR3 DNA: TGTGCCAGCTCACCAAGGGGGAGCTCCTACAATGAGCAGTTCTTC

clone size: once
V gene: TRBV7-9
D gene: .
J gene: TRBJ2-7
CDR3 protein: CASSPKGDEQYF
CDR3 DNA: TGTGCCAGCAGCCCGAAAGGGGACGAGCAGTACTTC

clone size: .
V gene: TRBV7-2
D gene: TRBD1
J gene: TRBJ1-2
CDR3 protein: CASSGDRGFPNYGYTF
CDR3 DNA: TGTGCCAGCAGCGGGGACAGGGGGTTTCCTAACTATGGCTACACCTTC

clone size: .
V gene: TRBV10-3
D gene: .
J gene: TRBJ2-7
CDR3 protein: CAISEGQILHSYEQYF
CDR3 DNA: TGTGCCATCAGTGAGGGACAAATACTCCACTCCTACGAGCAGTACTTC

clone size: .
V gene: TRBV6-1
D gene: .
J gene: TRBJ2-1
CDR3 protein: CASSEARPSGNNEQFF
CDR3 DNA: TGTGCCAGCAGTGAAGCGCGACCGTCGGGCAACAATGAGCAGTTCTTC

clone size: .
V gene: TRBV6-1
D gene: TRBD1
J gene: TRBJ1-2
CDR3 protein: CASTWTGGPIFGYTF
CDR3 DNA: TGTGCCAGCACCTGGACAGGGGGACCTATCTTCGGCTACACCTTC

clone size: .
V gene: TRBV28
D gene: .
J gene: TRBJ1-5
CDR3 protein: CASRTGSNQPQHF
CDR3 DNA: TGTGCCAGCAGAACAGGGAGCAATCAGCCCCAGCATTTT

clone size: .
V gene: TRBV11-2
D gene: .
J gene: TRBJ2-7
CDR3 protein: CASSLFNEQYF
CDR3 DNA: TGTGCCAGCAGCTTATTCAACGAGCAGTACTTC

clone size: .
V gene: TRBV25-1
D gene: .
J gene: TRBJ2-4
CDR3 protein: CASSEPVQGTAKNIQYF
CDR3 DNA: TGTGCCAGCAGTGAACCCGTCCAGGGCACGGCCAAAAACATTCAGTACTTC

clone size: .
V gene: TRBV5-1
D gene: .
J gene: TRBJ2-7
CDR3 protein: CASSLGPLYEQYF
CDR3 DNA: TGCGCCAGCAGCCTGGGACCTCTTTACGAGCAGTACTTC

clone size: .
V gene: TRBV5-4
D gene: TRBD2
J gene: TRBJ2-5
CDR3 protein: CASRTGGVGLAGGGETQYF
CDR3 DNA: TGTGCCAGCCGAACGGGAGGCGTTGGACTAGCGGGAGGAGGGGAGACCCAGTACTTC

clone size: .
V gene: TRBV27
D gene: .
J gene: TRBJ1-2
CDR3 protein: CASLPRGVPTVPYGYTF
CDR3 DNA: TGTGCCAGCCTCCCCAGGGGTGTACCTACCGTTCCGTATGGCTACACCTTC

clone size: .
V gene: TRBV7-8
D gene: .
J gene: TRBJ1-3
CDR3 protein: CASSRGQRSSGNTIYF
CDR3 DNA: TGTGCCAGCAGCAGAGGACAGAGGAGCTCTGGAAACACCATATATTTT

clone size: .
V gene: TRBV16
D gene: .
J gene: TRBJ2-3
CDR3 protein: CASSPYSGRDTQYF
CDR3 DNA: TGTGCCAGCAGCCCCTACTCGGGCAGGGATACGCAGTATTTT

clone size: .
V gene: TRBV5-6
D gene: .
J gene: TRBJ2-7
CDR3 protein: CASSFGRRYYEQYF
CDR3 DNA: TGTGCCAGCAGCTTCGGCCGCCGGTACTACGAGCAGTACTTC

clone size: .
V gene: TRBV28
D gene: TRBD1
J gene: TRBJ1-4
CDR3 protein: CASSPSQGAGEKLFF
CDR3 DNA: TGTGCCAGCAGTCCTTCACAGGGGGCTGGGGAAAAACTGTTTTTT

clone size: .
V gene: TRBV28
D gene: .
J gene: TRBJ2-7
CDR3 protein: CASSSVPNEQYF
CDR3 DNA: TGTGCCAGCAGTTCCGTCCCTAACGAGCAGTACTTC

clone size: .
V gene: TRBV9
D gene: TRBD2
J gene: TRBJ2-1
CDR3 protein: CASSRSGSGPYNEQFF
CDR3 DNA: TGTGCCAGCAGCCGTAGTGGTAGCGGGCCCTACAATGAGCAGTTCTTC

clone size: .
V gene: TRBV9
D gene: .
J gene: TRBJ2-5
CDR3 protein: CASSVGGGAFTQETQYF
CDR3 DNA: TGTGCCAGCAGCGTAGGAGGAGGGGCTTTCACCCAAGAGACCCAGTACTTC